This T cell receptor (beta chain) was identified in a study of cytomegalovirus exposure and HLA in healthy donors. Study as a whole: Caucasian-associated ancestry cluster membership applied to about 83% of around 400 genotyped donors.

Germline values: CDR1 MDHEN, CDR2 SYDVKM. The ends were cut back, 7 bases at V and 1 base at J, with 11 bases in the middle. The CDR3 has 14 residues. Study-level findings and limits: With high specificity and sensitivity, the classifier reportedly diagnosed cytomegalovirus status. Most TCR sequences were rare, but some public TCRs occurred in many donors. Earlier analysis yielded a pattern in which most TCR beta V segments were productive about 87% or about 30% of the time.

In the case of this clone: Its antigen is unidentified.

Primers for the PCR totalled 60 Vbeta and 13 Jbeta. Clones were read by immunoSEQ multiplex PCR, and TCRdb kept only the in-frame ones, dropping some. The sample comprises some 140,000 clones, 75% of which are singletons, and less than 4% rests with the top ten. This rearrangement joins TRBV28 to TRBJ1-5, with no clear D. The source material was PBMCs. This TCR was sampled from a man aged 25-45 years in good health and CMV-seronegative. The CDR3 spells CASTTLRSNQPQHF. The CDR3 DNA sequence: TGTGCCAGCACGACTTTGAGAAGCAATCAGCCCCAGCATTTT. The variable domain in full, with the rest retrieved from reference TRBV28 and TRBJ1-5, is DVKVTQSSRYLVKRTGEKVFLECVQDMDHENMFWYRQDPGLGLRLIYFSYDVKMKEKGDIPEGYSVSREKKERFSLILESASTNQTSMYLCASTTLRSNQPQHFGDGTRLSIL.